This is a list of T cell receptor beta chains from one sample in a study of blood T cell dynamics during melanoma immunotherapy. Using immunoSEQ multiplex PCR, the repertoire was profiled, and TCRdb retains in-frame clones only, with some absent. The sample shows about 8,500 clones, approximately 80% of them seen only once. The sample consisted of blood, taken from a patient treated with checkpoint blockade. Source of these receptors: a human donor with melanoma. Each CDR3 is given with its conserved first and last residue. The D gene is left open where the match is weak. Not all rows give a size; the values are once, few, many and, for expanded clones, a class.

j_call d_call v_call clone_size cdr3_nt cdr3_aa
TRBJ1-2 TRBD1 TRBV14 NA TGTGCCAGCAGCCCCCGGACAGGGTCTTTCTATGGCTACACCTTC CASSPRTGSFYGYTF
TRBJ2-3 TRBD1 TRBV7-8 NA TGTGCCAGCAGCCCCCCGAGGGGGACAGGGGAGGATACGCAGTATTTT CASSPPRGTGEDTQYF
TRBJ1-1 NA TRBV21-1 few TGTGCCAGCAGCCAAACAGGGTTCGCGGGGCCGCTGAACACTGAAGCTTTCTTT CASSQTGFAGPLNTEAFF
TRBJ2-7 TRBD2 TRBV7-9 NA TGTGCCAGTAACAATCAGGGGCTAGCGGGAGGAAGGGAGCAGTACTTC CASNNQGLAGGREQYF
TRBJ1-1 TRBD1 TRBV4-1 NA TGCGCCAGCAGCAAAGCCGGGACAGGCAACCTGGGCACTGAAGCTTTCTTT CASSKAGTGNLGTEAFF
TRBJ1-2 NA TRBV28 NA TGTGCCAGCAGTCTCCCATTGGGGGGGTACTATGGCTACACCTTC CASSLPLGGYYGYTF
TRBJ1-5 TRBD1 TRBV15 NA TGTGCCACCAGCAGAGATAGGCCCGGACAGGGGTCTCCCAATCAGCCCCAGCATTTT CATSRDRPGQGSPNQPQHF
TRBJ2-5 NA TRBV27 once TGTGCCAGCAGCCTCAAAGGGGCGCATAAATTCAAGGAGACCCAGTACTTC CASSLKGAHKFKETQYF
TRBJ2-1 TRBD2 TRBV5-1 NA TGCGCCAGCAGCACGGGCGCGGGAGGTTACGATGAGCAGTTCTTC CASSTGAGGYDEQFF
TRBJ2-5 NA TRBV5-6 few TGTGCCAGCAGCACACAGATACTAAGCGGGACCCAGTACTTC CASSTQILSGTQYF
TRBJ2-3 TRBD1 TRBV29-1 NA TGCAGCGTACGGACAGGTGTGTCGTGGGATACGCAGTATTTT CSVRTGVSWDTQYF
TRBJ1-2 NA TRBV2 NA TGTGCCAGCAGTGCCGAAACACAAGGCGGCTACACCTTC CASSAETQGGYTF
TRBJ2-2 NA TRBV9 NA TGTGCCAGCAGCCTAGTTGGGGGCGGGAACACCGGGGAGCTGTTTTTT CASSLVGGGNTGELFF
TRBJ1-2 NA TRBV5-6 NA TGTGCCAGCAGCGGTGTGACAGGCCGGGGTGGCTACACCTTC CASSGVTGRGGYTF
TRBJ2-7 TRBD1 TRBV2 once TGTGCCAGCAGTGAGAGGACAGGGGCCTACGAGCAGTACTTC CASSERTGAYEQYF
TRBJ1-1 NA TRBV28 few TGTGCCAGCAGGAATCGGGAAGCTTTCTTT CASRNREAFF
TRBJ2-3 TRBD2 TRBV5-1 NA TGCGCCAGCAGCTCTCTCGCGCGGGAGGTAGATACGCAGTATTTT CASSSLAREVDTQYF
TRBJ1-3 NA TRBV11-3 NA TGTGCCAGCAGCTTAGGAGGCTCTGGAAACACCATATATTTT CASSLGGSGNTIYF
TRBJ1-4 TRBD1 TRBV13 NA TGTGCCAGCAGCAGAAGACAGGGGATTGATGAAAAACTGTTTTTT CASSRRQGIDEKLFF
TRBJ1-2 NA TRBV12-5 NA TGTGCTAGTGGTTCCCAGGGAACTAGGGGCTACACCTTC CASGSQGTRGYTF
TRBJ2-7 TRBD1 TRBV7-3 NA TGTGCCAGCAGCTTAGTCTTGACAGGGGGCTACGAGCAGTACTTC CASSLVLTGGYEQYF
TRBJ2-3 TRBD2 TRBV5-4 once TGTGCCAGCAGCTTGGTCCCTAGCGGGAGTGCAGATACGCAGTATTTT CASSLVPSGSADTQYF
TRBJ1-1 NA TRBV29-1 few TGCAGCGCCGACAGGAACACTGAAGCTTTCTTT CSADRNTEAFF
TRBJ2-7 NA TRBV9 NA TGTGCCAGCAGCGTAGAAACAGGGTGGGAGCAGTACTTC CASSVETGWEQYF
TRBJ1-2 NA TRBV7-2 NA TGTGCCAGCAGCTCGCCCTTGAAGGGAGGCTACACCTTC CASSSPLKGGYTF
TRBJ2-2 NA TRBV19 NA TGTGCCAGTAGCGGGAGTAACACCGGGGAGCTGTTTTTT CASSGSNTGELFF
TRBJ1-6 NA TRBV6-4 NA TGTGCCAGCAGTGACTCTTCGGGGGACAATAATTCACCCCTCCACTTT CASSDSSGDNNSPLHF
TRBJ1-5 NA TRBV28 NA TGTGCCAGCAGCCGAAGTGGGCGTTTGGGCTCGGACAGTTCGAATCAGCCCCAGCATTTT CASSRSGRLGSDSSNQPQHF
TRBJ1-2 NA TRBV6-5 NA TGTGCCAGCAGACTCGACATTAACTATGGCTACACCTTC CASRLDINYGYTF
TRBJ2-7 NA TRBV19 NA TGTGCCAGTAGCCGAGCCGACCTCTCCTACGAGCAGTACTTC CASSRADLSYEQYF
TRBJ1-6 NA TRBV5-1 NA TGCGCCAGCAGCTCAGGGACCGCCTCGTATAATTCACCCCTCCACTTT CASSSGTASYNSPLHF
TRBJ2-7 TRBD1 TRBV6-6 NA TGTGCCAGCAGTCCCCCGGGACAGGGAGGCGAGCAGTACTTC CASSPPGQGGEQYF
TRBJ1-4 TRBD1 TRBV7-9 NA TGTGCCAGCAGCCCTATTCAGGGGGTAGTCGGAAAACTGTTTTTT CASSPIQGVVGKLFF
TRBJ2-1 TRBD1 TRBV18 NA TGTGCCAGCTCACCACTCCGGACAGGGTCCCGGGCCAATGAGCAGTTCTTC CASSPLRTGSRANEQFF
TRBJ1-5 NA TRBV6-5 NA TGTGCCAGCAGCCCCTCGAGGGGCAATCAGCCCCAGCATTTT CASSPSRGNQPQHF
TRBJ2-5 TRBD2 TRBV5-1 NA TGCGCCAGCAGCTTCCCTGGACTAGCGGCTAAAGAGACCCAGTACTTC CASSFPGLAAKETQYF
TRBJ2-3 NA TRBV15 NA TGTGCCACCAGCAGAGATATCGATACGCAGTATTTT CATSRDIDTQYF
TRBJ2-1 TRBD2 TRBV7-9 NA TGTGCCAGCAGCTCCGCTAGCCCTAGCGGGGGTTACAATGAGCAGTTCTTC CASSSASPSGGYNEQFF
TRBJ2-5 NA TRBV7-9 NA TGTGCCAGCATCCAGGCTGGGAAAGAGACCCAGTACTTC CASIQAGKETQYF
TRBJ2-1 NA TRBV19 NA TGTGCCAGTAGTGAAAGATCCCAACTCTCCTACAATGAGCAGTTCTTC CASSERSQLSYNEQFF
TRBJ2-1 NA TRBV6-6 once TGTGCCAGCAGTTATACGACAGAGACGGAGCAGTTCTTC CASSYTTETEQFF
TRBJ1-1 NA TRBV5-1 NA TGCGCCAGCAGCTTAGACTTGAACAGCATGAACACTGAAGCTTTCTTT CASSLDLNSMNTEAFF
TRBJ1-1 TRBD1 TRBV28 few TGTGCCAGCAGGAGCACTGGGACAGTCTTGAACACTGAAGCTTTCTTT CASRSTGTVLNTEAFF
TRBJ2-3 NA TRBV5-1 NA TGCGCCAGCAGCTTGCTCGGGGTAGCAGATACGCAGTATTTT CASSLLGVADTQYF
TRBJ1-5 NA TRBV7-9 few TGTGCCAGCAGCTTAGGGGGTAGGTTCAATCAGCCCCAGCATTTT CASSLGGRFNQPQHF
TRBJ1-5 NA TRBV7-2 NA TGTGCCAGCAGCCGGCAGAACAATCAGCCCCAGCATTTT CASSRQNNQPQHF
TRBJ1-4 NA TRBV10-3 NA TGTGCCATCAGTGAGTCGGTCATTGGGGAAAAACTGTTTTTT CAISESVIGEKLFF
TRBJ2-2 TRBD2 TRBV7-9 once TGTGCCAGCACCCTCGGGGGGGCCTTAACCGGGGAGCTGTTTTTT CASTLGGALTGELFF
TRBJ2-7 TRBD2 TRBV6-5 NA TGTGCCAGCAGGGGACTAGCGGGATTATACGAGCAGTACTTC CASRGLAGLYEQYF
TRBJ1-2 NA TRBV7-3 NA TGTGCCAGCAGCCCCGAGGACGGGACCCGTTATGGCTACACCTTC CASSPEDGTRYGYTF
TRBJ1-1 NA TRBV30 few TGTGCCTGGAGTAACGCTAGGTTTCTGAACACTGAAGCTTTCTTT CAWSNARFLNTEAFF
TRBJ2-3 TRBD2 TRBV30 NA TGTGCCTGGAGGCGGGGGAGCACAGATACGCAGTATTTT CAWRRGSTDTQYF
TRBJ2-2 NA TRBV4-2 once TGTGCCAGCAGCCAAGATCGAGGGGACACCGGGGAGCTGTTTTTT CASSQDRGDTGELFF
TRBJ1-1 TRBD1 TRBV28 NA TGTGCCAGCAGTCCGCAGGGGGCTGAAAATGAAGCTTTCTTT CASSPQGAENEAFF
TRBJ1-4 NA TRBV14 few TGTGCCAGCAGCCAGGGCTCAGCTGAAAAACTGTTTTTT CASSQGSAEKLFF